The present T cell receptor beta chain was sequenced within a study of T cells in Graves' hyperthyroidism and ophthalmopathy. The wider study: Peripheral blood was obtained at initial diagnosis, preceding any treatment.

Study results and limitations: Classification by a 13 V-J model distinguished ophthalmopathy from stable hyperthyroidism.

Exclusion of patients followed from uncontrolled infection, other autoimmune disease, pregnancy or lactation. Cells are PBMCs isolated from around 9.4 ml of fresh blood. CDR3 length equals 11 residues. Per germline, CDR1 LGHDT and CDR2 YNNKEL (reference sequence). Between the trimmed V and J ends, which lost 0 bases and 5 bases, there was a span of 1 base. RNA transcripts gave rise to amplified TCR beta CDR3 regions. RT-PCR in the first round (using the HTBI primer set) targeted the TCR CDR3. MiXCR was run by TCRdb on the multiplex PCR reads, yielding one entry per CDR3 protein. The data contain about 400,000 distinct CDR3 sequences, approximately 15% of them singletons. This clonotype was counted at least ten times. Antigen unknown.

Sequencing used blood. The receptor was derived from a young man with Graves' ophthalmopathy. The V call is TRBV3-1, the J call TRBJ1-1; D gene unclear. The CDR3 sequence is CASSQETEAFF. DNA for the CDR3: TGTGCCAGCAGCCAAGAGACTGAAGCTTTCTTT.